The T cell receptor (beta chain) described here comes from a study of blood T cell repertoires in COVID-19. Study-level background: From the United States, Italy and Spain came samples of acute and convalescent COVID-19. PBMCs, B-cell-depleted T cells, or T cells provided the cDNA or gDNA that made up the material.

Germline CDR1 is SNHLY and CDR2 is FYNNEI. This CDR3 has 15 amino acids. Trimming took 6 bases from V and 2 from J; bases not matched to a gene: 7. This clone was seen only a few times. As originally analysed: How many nucleated cells were present was estimated from reference gene primer amplification. Profiled with immunoSEQ multiplex PCR; TCRdb holds only in-frame clones, not every one. V, J and clone size were drawn from that table, and D and trimming were deduced from the DNA. The profile shows 120,000 to 150,000 clones, 89% of them singletons. The chain couples TRBV2 to TRBJ2-7; 10 positions agree with TRBD1. The TCR originated in a human donor in a cohort sampled during active COVID-19. The material sequenced was peripheral blood. Here the CDR3 reads CASRTPGQGAYEQYF. The CDR3, as DNA: TGTGCCAGCAGGACTCCCGGACAGGGGGCCTACGAGCAGTACTTC.